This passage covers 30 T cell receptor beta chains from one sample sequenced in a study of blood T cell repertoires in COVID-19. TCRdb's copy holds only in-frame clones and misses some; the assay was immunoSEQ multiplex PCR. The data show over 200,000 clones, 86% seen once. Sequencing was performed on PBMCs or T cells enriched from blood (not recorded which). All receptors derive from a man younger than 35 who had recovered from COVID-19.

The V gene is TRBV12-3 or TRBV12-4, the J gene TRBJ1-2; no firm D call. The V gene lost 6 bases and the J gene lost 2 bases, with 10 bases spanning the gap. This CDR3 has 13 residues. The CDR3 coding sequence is TGTGCCAGCAGCCAGATTCCGAACTATGGCTACACCTTC. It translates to CASSQIPNYGYTF.

The DNA for the CDR3 is TGTGCCAGCAGTGAAGTAGGCGGGAGGGCCCTTGAGCAGTTCTTC. This translates into CASSEVGGRALEQFF. This rearrangement joins TRBV25-1 to TRBJ2-1; 9 nucleotides agree with TRBD2. The germline CDR1 and CDR2 sequences are MGHDK and SYGVNS. V was pared by 2 bases and J by 9 bases, with 8 bases of the junction left unmatched. This CDR3 has 15 residues. Full variable domain (remainder filled in from reference TRBV25-1 and TRBJ2-1): EADIYQTPRYLVIGTGKKITLECSQTMGHDKMYWYQQDPGMELHLIHYSYGVNSTEKGDLSSESTVSRIRTEHFPLTLESARPSHTSQYLCASSEVGGRALEQFFGPGTRLTVL.

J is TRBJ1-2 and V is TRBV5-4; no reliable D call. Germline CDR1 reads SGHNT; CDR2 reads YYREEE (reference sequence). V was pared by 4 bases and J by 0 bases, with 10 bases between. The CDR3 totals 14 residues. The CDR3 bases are TGTGCCAGCAGCCAGGCTCAAGCTAACTATGGCTACACCTTC. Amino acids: CASSQAQANYGYTF.

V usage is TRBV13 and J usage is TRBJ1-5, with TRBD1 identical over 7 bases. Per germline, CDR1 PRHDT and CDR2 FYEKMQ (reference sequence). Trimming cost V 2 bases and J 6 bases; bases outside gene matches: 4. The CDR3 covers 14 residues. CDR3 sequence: CASSLRAGGQPQHF. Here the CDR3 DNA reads TGTGCCAGCAGCTTAAGGGCAGGGGGTCAGCCCCAGCATTTT. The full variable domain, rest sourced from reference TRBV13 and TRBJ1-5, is AAGVIQSPRHLIKEKRETATLKCYPIPRHDTVYWYQQGPGQDPQFLISFYEKMQSDKGSIPDRFSAQQFSDYHSELNMSSLELGDSALYFCASSLRAGGQPQHFGDGTRLSIL.

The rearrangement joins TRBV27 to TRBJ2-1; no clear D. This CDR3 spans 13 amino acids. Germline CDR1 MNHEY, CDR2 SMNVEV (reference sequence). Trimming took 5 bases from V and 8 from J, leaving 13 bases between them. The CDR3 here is CASSLLQPHEQFF. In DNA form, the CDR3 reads TGTGCCAGCAGTCTTTTACAGCCCCATGAGCAGTTCTTC.

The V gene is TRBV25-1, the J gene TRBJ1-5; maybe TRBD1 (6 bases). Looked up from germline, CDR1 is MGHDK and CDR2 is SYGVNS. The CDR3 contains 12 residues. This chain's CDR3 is CAGAYSNQPQHF. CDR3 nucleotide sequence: TGTGCGGGGGCCTATAGCAATCAGCCCCAGCATTTT.

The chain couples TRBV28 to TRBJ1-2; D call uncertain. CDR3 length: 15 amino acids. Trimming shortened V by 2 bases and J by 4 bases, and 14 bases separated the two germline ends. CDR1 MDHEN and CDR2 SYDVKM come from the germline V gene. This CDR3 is CASSLGPSNFYGYTF. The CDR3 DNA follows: TGTGCCAGCAGTTTAGGTCCTTCCAACTTCTATGGCTACACCTTC.

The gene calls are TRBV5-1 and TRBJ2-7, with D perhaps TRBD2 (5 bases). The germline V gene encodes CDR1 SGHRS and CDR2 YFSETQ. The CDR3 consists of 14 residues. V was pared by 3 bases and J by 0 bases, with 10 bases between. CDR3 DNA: TGCGCCAGCAGCTCGGACTCCCTCTCCTACGAGCAGTACTTC. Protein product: CASSSDSLSYEQYF.

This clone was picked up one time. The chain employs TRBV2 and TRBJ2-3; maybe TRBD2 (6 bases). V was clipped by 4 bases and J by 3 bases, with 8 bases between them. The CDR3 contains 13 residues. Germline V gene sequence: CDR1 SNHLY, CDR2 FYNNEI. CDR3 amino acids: CASSAGRTDTQYF. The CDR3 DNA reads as TGTGCCAGCAGTGCTGGGAGGACAGATACGCAGTATTTT.

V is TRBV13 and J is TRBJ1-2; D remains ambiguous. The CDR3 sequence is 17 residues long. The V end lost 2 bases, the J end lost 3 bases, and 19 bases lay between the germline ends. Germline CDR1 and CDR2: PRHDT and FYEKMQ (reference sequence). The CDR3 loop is CASSLSSAGPSDYGYTF. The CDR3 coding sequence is TGTGCCAGCAGCTTATCCTCGGCGGGCCCATCGGACTATGGCTACACCTTC.

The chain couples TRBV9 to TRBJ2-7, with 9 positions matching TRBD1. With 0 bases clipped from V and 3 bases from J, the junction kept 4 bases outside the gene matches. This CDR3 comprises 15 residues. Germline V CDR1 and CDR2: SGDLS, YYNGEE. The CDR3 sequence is CASSVAWGQGYEQYF. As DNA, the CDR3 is TGTGCCAGCAGCGTAGCTTGGGGACAGGGCTACGAGCAGTACTTC.

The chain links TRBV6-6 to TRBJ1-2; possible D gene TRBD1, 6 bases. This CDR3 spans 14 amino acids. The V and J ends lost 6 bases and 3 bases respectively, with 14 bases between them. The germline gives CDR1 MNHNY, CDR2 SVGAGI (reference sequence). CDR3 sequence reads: CASSPGADYYGYTF. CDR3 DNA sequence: TGTGCCAGCAGCCCAGGGGCCGATTACTATGGCTACACCTTC.

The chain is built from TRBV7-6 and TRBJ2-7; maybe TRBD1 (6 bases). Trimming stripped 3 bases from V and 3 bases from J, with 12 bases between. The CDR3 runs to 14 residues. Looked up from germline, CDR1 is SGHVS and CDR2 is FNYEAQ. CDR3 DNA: TGTGCCAGCAGCTTGGATTCAGGGGACTACGAGCAGTACTTC. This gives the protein CASSLDSGDYEQYF. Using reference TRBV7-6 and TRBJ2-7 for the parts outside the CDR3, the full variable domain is GAGVSQSPRYKVTKRGQDVALRCDPISGHVSLYWYRQALGQGPEFLTYFNYEAQQDKSGLPNDRFSAERPEGSISTLTIQRTEQRDSAMYRCASSLDSGDYEQYFGPGTRLTVT.

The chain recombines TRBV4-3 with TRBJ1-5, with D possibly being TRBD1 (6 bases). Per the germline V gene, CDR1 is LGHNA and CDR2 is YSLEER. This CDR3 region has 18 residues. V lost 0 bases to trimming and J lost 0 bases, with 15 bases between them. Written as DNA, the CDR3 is TGCGCCAGCAGCCAAGAACAATCCACAGGGATTAGCAATCAGCCCCAGCATTTT. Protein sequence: CASSQEQSTGISNQPQHF.

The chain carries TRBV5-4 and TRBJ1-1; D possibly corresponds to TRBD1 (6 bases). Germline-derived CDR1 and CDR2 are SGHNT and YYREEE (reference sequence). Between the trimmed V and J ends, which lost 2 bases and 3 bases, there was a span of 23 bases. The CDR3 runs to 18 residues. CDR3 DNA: TGTGCCAGCAGCTTCGGACGGTCCGGGGGGCGCCCGGACACTGAAGCTTTCTTT. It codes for CASSFGRSGGRPDTEAFF.

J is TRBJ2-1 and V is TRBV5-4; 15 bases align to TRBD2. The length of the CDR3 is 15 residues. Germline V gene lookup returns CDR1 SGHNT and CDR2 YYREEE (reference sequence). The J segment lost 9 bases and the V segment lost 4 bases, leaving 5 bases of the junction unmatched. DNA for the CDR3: TGTGCCAGCAGCCGGACTAGCGGGGGGGCCGGTGAGCAGTTCTTC. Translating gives CASSRTSGGAGEQFF.

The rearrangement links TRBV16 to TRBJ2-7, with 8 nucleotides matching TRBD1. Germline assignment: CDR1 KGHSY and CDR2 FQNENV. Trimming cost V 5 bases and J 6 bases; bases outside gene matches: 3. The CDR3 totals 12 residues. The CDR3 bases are TGTGCCAGCAGCACCGACAGGGGCGAGCAGTACTTC. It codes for CASSTDRGEQYF.

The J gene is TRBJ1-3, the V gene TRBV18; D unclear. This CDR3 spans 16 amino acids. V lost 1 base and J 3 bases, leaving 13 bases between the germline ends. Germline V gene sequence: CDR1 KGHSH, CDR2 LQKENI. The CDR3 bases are TGTGCCAGCTCACCACAATCCACAGATAATGGAAACACCATATATTTT. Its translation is CASSPQSTDNGNTIYF.

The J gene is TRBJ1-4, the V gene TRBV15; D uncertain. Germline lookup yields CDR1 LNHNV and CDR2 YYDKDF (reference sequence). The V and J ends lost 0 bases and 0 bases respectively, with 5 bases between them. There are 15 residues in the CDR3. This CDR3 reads CATSRESATNEKLFF. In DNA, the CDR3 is TGTGCCACCAGCAGAGAGTCTGCAACTAATGAAAAACTGTTTTTT.

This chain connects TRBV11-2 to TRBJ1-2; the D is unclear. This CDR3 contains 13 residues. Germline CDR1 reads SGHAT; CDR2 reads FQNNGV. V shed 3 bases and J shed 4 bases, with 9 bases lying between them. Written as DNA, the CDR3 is TGTGCCAGCAGCTTTGGGAGGGTCTATGGCTACACCTTC. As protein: CASSFGRVYGYTF.

DNA of the CDR3: TGCGCCAGTTACGAGACGAACACCGGGGAGCTGTTTTTT. It is translated as CASYETNTGELFF. V usage is TRBV5-1 and J usage is TRBJ2-2; no firm D call. V was pared by 8 bases and J by 0 bases, with 8 bases between. The germline CDR1 and CDR2 sequences are SGHRS and YFSETQ. The CDR3 length is 13 residues. The complete variable domain, with remaining parts taken from reference TRBV5-1 and TRBJ2-2, reads KAGVTQTPRYLIKTRGQQVTLSCSPISGHRSVSWYQQTPGQGLQFLFEYFSETQRNKGNFPGRFSGRQFSNSRSEMNVSTLELGDSALYLCASYETNTGELFFGEGSRLTVL.

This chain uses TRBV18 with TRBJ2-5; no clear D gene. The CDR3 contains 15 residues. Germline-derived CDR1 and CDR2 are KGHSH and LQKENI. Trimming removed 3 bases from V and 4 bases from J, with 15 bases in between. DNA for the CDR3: TGTGCCAGCTCACCCTGGGCTTCCTTTTCAGAGACCCAGTACTTC. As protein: CASSPWASFSETQYF.

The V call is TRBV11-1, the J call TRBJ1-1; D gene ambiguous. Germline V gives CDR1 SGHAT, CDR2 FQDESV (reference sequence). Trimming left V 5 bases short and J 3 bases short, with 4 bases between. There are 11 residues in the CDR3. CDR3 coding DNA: TGTGCCAGCAGCCCTTACACTGAAGCTTTCTTT. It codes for CASSPYTEAFF.

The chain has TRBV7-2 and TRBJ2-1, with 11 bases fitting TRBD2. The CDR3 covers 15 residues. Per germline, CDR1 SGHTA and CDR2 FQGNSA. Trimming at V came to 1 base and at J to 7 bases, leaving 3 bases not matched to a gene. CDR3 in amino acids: CASSLVAGGSNEQFF. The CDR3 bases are TGTGCCAGCAGCTTAGTAGCGGGAGGGTCTAATGAGCAGTTCTTC.

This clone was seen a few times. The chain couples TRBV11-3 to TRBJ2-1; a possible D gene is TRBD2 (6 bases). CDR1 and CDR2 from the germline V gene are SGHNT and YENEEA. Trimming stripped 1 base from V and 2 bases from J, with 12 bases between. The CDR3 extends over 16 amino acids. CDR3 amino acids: CASSLGITGAYNEQFF. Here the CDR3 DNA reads TGTGCCAGCAGCTTAGGCATAACGGGAGCCTACAATGAGCAGTTCTTC.

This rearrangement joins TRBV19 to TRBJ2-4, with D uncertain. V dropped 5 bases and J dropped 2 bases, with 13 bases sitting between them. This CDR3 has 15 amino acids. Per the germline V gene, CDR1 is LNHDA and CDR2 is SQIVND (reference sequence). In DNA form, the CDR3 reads TGTGCCAGTAGTCCCCACCGAGACTCCAAAAACATTCAGTACTTC. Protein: CASSPHRDSKNIQYF. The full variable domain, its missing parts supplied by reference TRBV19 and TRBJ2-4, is DGGITQSPKYLFRKEGQNVTLSCEQNLNHDAMYWYRQDPGQGLRLIYYSQIVNDFQKGDIAEGYSVSREKKESFPLTVTSAQKNPTAFYLCASSPHRDSKNIQYFGAGTRLSVL.

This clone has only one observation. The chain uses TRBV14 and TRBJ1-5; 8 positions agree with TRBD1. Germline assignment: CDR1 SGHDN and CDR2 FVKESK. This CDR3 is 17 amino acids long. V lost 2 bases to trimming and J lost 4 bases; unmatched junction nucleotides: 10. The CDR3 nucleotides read TGTGCCAGCAGCCAAAGGGACAGGTGGTTTGGAAATCAGCCCCAGCATTTT. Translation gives CASSQRDRWFGNQPQHF.

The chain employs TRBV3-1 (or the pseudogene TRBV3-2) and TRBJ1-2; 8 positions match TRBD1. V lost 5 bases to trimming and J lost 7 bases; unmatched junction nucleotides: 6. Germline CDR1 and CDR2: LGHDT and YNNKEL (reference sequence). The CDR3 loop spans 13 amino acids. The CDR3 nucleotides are TGTGCCAGCAGCTTTGGACAGGGAACTGGCTACACCTTC. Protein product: CASSFGQGTGYTF.

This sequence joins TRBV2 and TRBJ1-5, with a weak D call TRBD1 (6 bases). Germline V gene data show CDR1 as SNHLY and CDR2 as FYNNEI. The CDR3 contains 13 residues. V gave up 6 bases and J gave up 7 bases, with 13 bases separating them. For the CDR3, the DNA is TGTGCCAGCAGCCTTGACAGGATACAGCCCCAGCATTTT. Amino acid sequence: CASSLDRIQPQHF.

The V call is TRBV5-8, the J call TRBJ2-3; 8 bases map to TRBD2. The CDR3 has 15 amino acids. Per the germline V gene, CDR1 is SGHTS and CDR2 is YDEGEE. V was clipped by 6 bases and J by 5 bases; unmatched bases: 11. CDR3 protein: CASTPSGRRGDTQYF. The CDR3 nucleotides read TGTGCCAGCACCCCAAGCGGGAGAAGGGGAGATACGCAGTATTTT.